This T cell receptor (beta chain) is from a study of blood T cells in healthy people across ages. Combining a sample-barcoded 5' primer with a J-beta primer mix, a second PCR ran for about 7 to 12 cycles. TCRdb processed the 5' RACE reads anew with MiXCR; each CDR3 protein has one entry. The table lists about 1,400,000 distinct CDR3 sequences, around 39% of them singletons, with roughly 7.7% in the top ten. Caucasian individuals from Russia who were healthy and aged roughly 6 to 95 acted as donors. Germline CDR1 is SQVTM and CDR2 is ANQGSEA. The CDR3 contains 11 residues. After removal of 1 base from V and 8 bases from J, the junction contained 0 bases not matched to a gene.

The gene calls are TRBV29-1 and TRBJ2-3, with 7 nucleotides matching TRBD1. The source is a woman aged 18 to 35 in good health. The specimen sequenced was blood. As DNA, the CDR3 is TGCAGCGTTGAAGCAGGGGGTACGCAGTATTTT. Translation gives CSVEAGGTQYF.